This T cell receptor (beta chain) emerged from a study of tumor and adjacent non-tumor tissue in lung cancer. A few counts support this clonotype. Its antigen remains unidentified. Findings and caveats of the study: Significantly higher TCR diversity was found in tumor than normal lung.

Three rounds of nested PCR, following a modified ARM-PCR protocol, produced the TCRbeta library. MiXCR, applied by TCRdb to the multiplex PCR reads, yields one record per CDR3 protein. The sample lists roughly 200,000 distinct CDR3 sequences; 71% were seen once. No cell sorting was done before RNA was extracted from the tissue. The TCR sequence derives from a man aged 60-69 years with non-small cell lung cancer. The sequencing input was lung tumor tissue.

In DNA, the CDR3 is TGTGCCACCAGGGAGGACAGGGACCCCACCGGGGAGCTGTTTTTT. Translated: CATREDRDPTGELFF. The chain uses TRBV24-1 and TRBJ2-2; 8 bases line up with TRBD1. This CDR3 has 15 amino acids. With 7 bases clipped from V and 4 bases from J, the junction kept 7 bases outside the gene matches. CDR1 KGHDR and CDR2 SFDVKD come from the germline V gene.